Reported below is one T cell receptor (beta chain). What it binds is not known. Use of 60 Vbeta and 13 Jbeta primers characterized the PCR. As originally analysed: Approximately 12 million of tens of millions of unique TCR beta chains were shared, per a later count. Assay used: immunoSEQ multiplex PCR; TCRdb lists only in-frame clones, some missing. D and trimming come from the DNA, and the V and J calls and clone size come from that table. The sample includes about 89,000 clones, 60% to 80% of them seen just once. The data stem from a study of cytomegalovirus exposure and HLA in healthy donors. Study results and limitations: As a later analysis revealed, the rate of TCR association differed by HLA locus, with DRB1 most and HLA-C fewest. Based on reports, TCR beta sequences accurately predicted HLA-A and HLA-B alleles for most subjects. Later findings reportedly placed an Asian-associated ancestry cluster below the approximately 630-donor mean for N-insertions.

This CDR3 contains 15 residues. Germline loops: CDR1 KGHSH, CDR2 LQKENI. Trimming took 8 bases from V and 7 from J; bases not matched to a gene: 15. This chain connects TRBV18 to TRBJ2-7, with TRBD2 matching over 9 bases. Sequenced: PBMCs. The TCR comes from a man in his thirties or forties in good health and CMV-seronegative. DNA of the CDR3: TGTGCCAGCACCGCCACCGGGACTAGCCTTTGGGAGCAGTACTTC. Residues: CASTATGTSLWEQYF.